One and the same sample provided the 5 T cell receptor beta chains below, sequenced in a study of blood T cell repertoires in COVID-19. Libraries were prepared by immunoSEQ multiplex PCR; TCRdb keeps only in-frame clonotypes and omits some of them. In the table there are roughly 140,000 clones, 65% to 90% of which are singletons. Input material: peripheral blood. All receptors come from a man between 45 and 60 years old with acute or convalescent COVID-19.

The chain joins TRBV3-1 (or the pseudogene TRBV3-2) to TRBJ2-5, with 7 bases that match TRBD2. This CDR3 has 13 amino acids. V was clipped by 1 base and J by 4 bases; unmatched bases: 0. CDR1 is LGHDT and CDR2 is YNNKEL in the germline V gene (reference sequence). CDR3 nucleotides: TGTGCCAGCAGCCAAGGACTAGCAGAGACCCAGTACTTC. It encodes CASSQGLAETQYF.

V usage is TRBV7-9 and J usage is TRBJ2-7; 11 nucleotides align to TRBD1. Trimming cost V 6 bases and J 5 bases; bases outside gene matches: 9. Germline values: CDR1 SEHNR, CDR2 FQNEAQ (reference sequence). The CDR3 runs to 15 residues. For the CDR3, the DNA is TGTGCCAGCAGTCGATCGGGACAGGGGGTAGACGAGCAGTACTTC. This encodes CASSRSGQGVDEQYF.

CDR3 amino acids: CASSPSGGAATVSYEQYF. CDR3 sequence (DNA): TGTGCCAGCAGCCCTAGTGGGGGGGCCGCGACAGTCTCCTACGAGCAGTACTTC. V is TRBV6-2 or TRBV6-3 and J is TRBJ2-7, with D possibly TRBD2 on 7 matching bases. The V end was cut by 6 bases, the J end by 0 bases, with 24 bases between. In germline, CDR1 is MNHEY, CDR2 SVGEGT. The CDR3 extends over 18 amino acids.

This clone was seen just once. V is TRBV19 and J is TRBJ2-4; tentatively, D is TRBD1 (6 bases). The V gene's germline CDR1 is LNHDA and CDR2 SQIVND (reference sequence). The CDR3 extends over 17 amino acids. The ends were cut back, 6 bases at V and 1 base at J, with 19 bases in the middle. This CDR3 reads CASRELTGKGAKNIQYF. For the CDR3, the DNA is TGTGCCAGTAGGGAACTCACAGGGAAGGGGGCCAAAAACATTCAGTACTTC.

This clone has just a few counts. The chain employs TRBV19 and TRBJ1-1; 9 bases align to TRBD1. The V and J ends lost 4 bases and 1 base, in that order; junction bases with no gene match: 1. Germline V gene sequence: CDR1 LNHDA, CDR2 SQIVND (reference sequence). This CDR3 is built from 14 residues. This CDR3 is CASSRQGGNTEAFF. CDR3 coding DNA: TGTGCCAGTAGTAGACAGGGGGGGAACACTGAAGCTTTCTTT. Filled out from reference TRBV19 and TRBJ1-1, the complete variable domain reads DGGITQSPKYLFRKEGQNVTLSCEQNLNHDAMYWYRQDPGQGLRLIYYSQIVNDFQKGDIAEGYSVSREKKESFPLTVTSAQKNPTAFYLCASSRQGGNTEAFFGQGTRLTVV.